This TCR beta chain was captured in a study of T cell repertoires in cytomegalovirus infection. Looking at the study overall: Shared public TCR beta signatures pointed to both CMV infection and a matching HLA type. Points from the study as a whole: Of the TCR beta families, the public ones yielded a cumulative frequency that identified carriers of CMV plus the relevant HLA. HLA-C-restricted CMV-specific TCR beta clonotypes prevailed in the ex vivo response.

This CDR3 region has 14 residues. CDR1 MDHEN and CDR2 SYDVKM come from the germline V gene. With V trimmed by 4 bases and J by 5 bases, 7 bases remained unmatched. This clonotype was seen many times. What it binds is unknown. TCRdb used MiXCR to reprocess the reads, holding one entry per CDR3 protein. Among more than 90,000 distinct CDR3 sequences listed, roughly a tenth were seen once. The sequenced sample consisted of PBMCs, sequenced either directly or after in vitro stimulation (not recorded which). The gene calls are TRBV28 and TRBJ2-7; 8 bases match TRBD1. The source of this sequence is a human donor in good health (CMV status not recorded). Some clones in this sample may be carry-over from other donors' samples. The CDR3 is CASSSVTGVDEQYF. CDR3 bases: TGTGCCAGCAGTTCAGTGACAGGGGTTGACGAGCAGTACTTC.